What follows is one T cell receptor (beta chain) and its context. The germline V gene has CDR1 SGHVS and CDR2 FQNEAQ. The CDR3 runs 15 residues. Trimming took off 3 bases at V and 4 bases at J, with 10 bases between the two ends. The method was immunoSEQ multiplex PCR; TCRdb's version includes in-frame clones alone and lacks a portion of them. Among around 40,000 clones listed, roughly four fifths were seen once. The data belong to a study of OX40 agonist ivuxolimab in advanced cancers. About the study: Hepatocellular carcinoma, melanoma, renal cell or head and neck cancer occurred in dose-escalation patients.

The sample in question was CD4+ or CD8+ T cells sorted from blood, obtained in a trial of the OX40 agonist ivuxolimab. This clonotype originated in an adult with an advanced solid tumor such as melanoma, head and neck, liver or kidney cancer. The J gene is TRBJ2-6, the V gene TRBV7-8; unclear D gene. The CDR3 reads CASSFWVSGANVLTF. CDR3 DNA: TGTGCCAGCAGCTTCTGGGTCTCCGGGGCCAACGTCCTGACTTTC. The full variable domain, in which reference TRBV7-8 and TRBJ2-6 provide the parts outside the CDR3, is GAGVSQSPRYKVAKRGQDVALRCDPISGHVSLFWYQQALGQGPEFLTYFQNEAQLDKSGLPSDRFFAERPEGSVSTLKIQRTQQEDSAVYLCASSFWVSGANVLTFGAGSRLTVL.